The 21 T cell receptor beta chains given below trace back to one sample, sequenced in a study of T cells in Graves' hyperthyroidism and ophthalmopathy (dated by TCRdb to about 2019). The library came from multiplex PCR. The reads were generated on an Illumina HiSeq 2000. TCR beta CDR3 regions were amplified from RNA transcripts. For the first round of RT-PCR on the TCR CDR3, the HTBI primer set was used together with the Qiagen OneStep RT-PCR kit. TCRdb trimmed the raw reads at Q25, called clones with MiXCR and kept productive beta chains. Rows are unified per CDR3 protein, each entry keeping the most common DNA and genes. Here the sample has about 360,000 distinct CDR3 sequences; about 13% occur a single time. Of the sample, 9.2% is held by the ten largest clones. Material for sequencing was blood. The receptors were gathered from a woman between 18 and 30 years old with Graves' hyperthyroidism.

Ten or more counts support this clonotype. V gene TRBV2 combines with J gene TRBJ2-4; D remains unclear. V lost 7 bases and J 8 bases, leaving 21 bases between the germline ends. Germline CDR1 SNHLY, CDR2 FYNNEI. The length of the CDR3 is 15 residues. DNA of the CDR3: TGTGCCAGCATGGTGTCCCTAGAAGTGGCTTACATTCAGTACTTC. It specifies CASMVSLEVAYIQYF.

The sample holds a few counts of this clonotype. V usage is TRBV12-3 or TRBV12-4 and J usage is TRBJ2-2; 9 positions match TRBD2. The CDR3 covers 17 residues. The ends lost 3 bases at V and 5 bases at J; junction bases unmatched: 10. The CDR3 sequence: CASSFFLETSGTGELFF. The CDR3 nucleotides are TGTGCCAGCAGTTTCTTTTTGGAGACTAGCGGAACCGGGGAGCTGTTTTTT.

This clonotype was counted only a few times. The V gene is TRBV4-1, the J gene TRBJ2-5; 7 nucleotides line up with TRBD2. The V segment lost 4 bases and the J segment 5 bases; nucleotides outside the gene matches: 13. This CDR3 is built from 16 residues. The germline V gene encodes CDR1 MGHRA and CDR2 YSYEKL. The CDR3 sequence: CASSRFPGQGGETQYF. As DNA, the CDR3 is TGCGCCAGCAGCCGGTTCCCGGGGCAGGGAGGGGAGACCCAGTACTTC.

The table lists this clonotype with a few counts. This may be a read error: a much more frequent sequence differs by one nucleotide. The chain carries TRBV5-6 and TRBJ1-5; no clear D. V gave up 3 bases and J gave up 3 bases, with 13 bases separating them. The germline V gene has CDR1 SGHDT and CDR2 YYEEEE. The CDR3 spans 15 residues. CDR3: CASSSRAGNNQPQHF. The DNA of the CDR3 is TGTGCCAGCAGCTCCCGGGCAGGCAACAATCAGCCCCAGCATTTT. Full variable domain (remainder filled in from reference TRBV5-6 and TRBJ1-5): DAGVTQSPTHLIKTRGQQVTLRCSPKSGHDTVSWYQQALGQGPQFIFQYYEEEERQRGNFPDRFSGHQFPNYSSELNVNALLLGDSALYLCASSSRAGNNQPQHFGDGTRLSIL.

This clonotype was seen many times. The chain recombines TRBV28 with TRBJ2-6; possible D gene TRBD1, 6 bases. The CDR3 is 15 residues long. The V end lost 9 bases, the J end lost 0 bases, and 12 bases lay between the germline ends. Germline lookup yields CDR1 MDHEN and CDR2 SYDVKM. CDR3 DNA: TGTGCCAGTAGGACAGCCCTCTCTGGGGCCAACGTCCTGACTTTC. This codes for CASRTALSGANVLTF.

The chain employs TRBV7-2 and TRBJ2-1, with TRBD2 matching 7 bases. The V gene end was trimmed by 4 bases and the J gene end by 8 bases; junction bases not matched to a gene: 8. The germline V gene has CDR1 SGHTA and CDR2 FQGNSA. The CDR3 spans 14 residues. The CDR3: CASSSRLAADEQFF. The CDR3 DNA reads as TGTGCCAGCAGCTCCCGACTAGCCGCCGATGAGCAGTTCTTC.

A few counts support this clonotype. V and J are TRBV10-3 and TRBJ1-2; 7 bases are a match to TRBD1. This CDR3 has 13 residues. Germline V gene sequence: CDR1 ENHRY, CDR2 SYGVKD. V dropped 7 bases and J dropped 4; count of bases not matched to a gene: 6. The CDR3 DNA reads TGTGCCATCACGGGGACAGCGACCTATGGCTACACCTTC. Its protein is CAITGTATYGYTF.

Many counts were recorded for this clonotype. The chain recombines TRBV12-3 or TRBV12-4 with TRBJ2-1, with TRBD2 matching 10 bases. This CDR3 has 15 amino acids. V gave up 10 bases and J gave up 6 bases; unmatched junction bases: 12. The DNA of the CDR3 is TGTGCCACCAACAGGGAGCGGGAGGGCCTCAATGAGCAGTTCTTC. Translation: CATNREREGLNEQFF.

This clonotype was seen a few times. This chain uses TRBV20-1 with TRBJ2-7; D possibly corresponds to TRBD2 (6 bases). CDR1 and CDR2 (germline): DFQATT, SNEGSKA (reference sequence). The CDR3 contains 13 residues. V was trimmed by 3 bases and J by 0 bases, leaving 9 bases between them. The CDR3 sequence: CSARPDYSYEQYF. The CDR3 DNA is TGCAGTGCTAGGCCGGACTACTCCTACGAGCAGTACTTC.

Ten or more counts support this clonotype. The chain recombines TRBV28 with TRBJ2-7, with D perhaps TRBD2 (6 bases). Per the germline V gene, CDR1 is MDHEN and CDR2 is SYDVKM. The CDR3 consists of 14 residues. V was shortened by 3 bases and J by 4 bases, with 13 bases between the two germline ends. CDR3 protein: CASSFAGTVYEQYF. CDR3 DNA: TGTGCCAGCAGTTTCGCAGGGACTGTGTACGAGCAGTACTTC.

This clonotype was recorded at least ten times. The CDR3 DNA sequence: TGCAGTGCTACACAGGGGGATATTTCCTATGGCTACACCTTC. This sequence encodes CSATQGDISYGYTF. The rearrangement joins TRBV20-1 to TRBJ1-2; 8 nucleotides align to TRBD1. V lost 4 bases and J lost 4; bases outside the gene matches: 8. The CDR3 sequence is 14 residues long. The germline V gene has CDR1 DFQATT and CDR2 SNEGSKA (reference sequence).

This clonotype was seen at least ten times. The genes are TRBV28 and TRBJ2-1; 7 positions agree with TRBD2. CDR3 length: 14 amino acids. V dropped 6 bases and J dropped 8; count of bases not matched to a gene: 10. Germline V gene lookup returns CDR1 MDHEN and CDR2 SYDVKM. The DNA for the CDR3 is TGTGCCAGCAGGTTCGGACGGGGAGGGTATGAGCAGTTCTTC. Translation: CASRFGRGGYEQFF.

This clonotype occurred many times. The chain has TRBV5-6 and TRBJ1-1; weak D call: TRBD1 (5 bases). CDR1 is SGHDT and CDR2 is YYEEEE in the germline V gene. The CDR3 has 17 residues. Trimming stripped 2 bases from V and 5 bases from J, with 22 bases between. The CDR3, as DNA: TGTGCCAGCAGCTTCTTGTCCTCGGGACGCCGGAGGACTGAAGCTTTCTTT. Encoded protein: CASSFLSSGRRRTEAFF.

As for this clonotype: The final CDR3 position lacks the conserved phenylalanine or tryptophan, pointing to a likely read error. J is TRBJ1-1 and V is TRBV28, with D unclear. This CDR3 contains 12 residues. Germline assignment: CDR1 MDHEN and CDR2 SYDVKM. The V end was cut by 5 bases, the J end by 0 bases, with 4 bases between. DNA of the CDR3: TGTGCCAGCAGTCCATTGAACACTGAAGCTTTCTCT. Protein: CASSPLNTEAFS.

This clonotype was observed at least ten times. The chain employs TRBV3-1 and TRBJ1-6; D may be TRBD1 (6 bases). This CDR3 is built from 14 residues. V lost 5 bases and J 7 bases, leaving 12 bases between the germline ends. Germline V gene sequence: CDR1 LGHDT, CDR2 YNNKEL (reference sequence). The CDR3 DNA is TGTGCCAGCAGCGCCGGGACAACCAATTCACCCCTCCACTTT. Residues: CASSAGTTNSPLHF.

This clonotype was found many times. This chain's CDR3 is CASSPPGTGVSEQFF. CDR3 in DNA: TGCGCCAGCAGTCCACCCGGGACAGGGGTCAGTGAGCAGTTCTTC. This chain joins TRBV4-1 and TRBJ2-1; 10 bases align to TRBD1. Germline CDR1 is MGHRA and CDR2 is YSYEKL. V lost 6 bases, J lost 9 bases, and 11 bases stayed unmatched. This CDR3 contains 15 residues.

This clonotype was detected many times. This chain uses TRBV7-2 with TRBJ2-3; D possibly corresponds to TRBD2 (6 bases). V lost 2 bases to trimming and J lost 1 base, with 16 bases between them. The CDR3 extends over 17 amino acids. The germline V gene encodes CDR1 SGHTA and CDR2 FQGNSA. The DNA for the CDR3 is TGTGCCAGCAGCTTATGGGCTGGGGCTAGCGGCACAGATACGCAGTATTTT. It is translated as CASSLWAGASGTDTQYF.

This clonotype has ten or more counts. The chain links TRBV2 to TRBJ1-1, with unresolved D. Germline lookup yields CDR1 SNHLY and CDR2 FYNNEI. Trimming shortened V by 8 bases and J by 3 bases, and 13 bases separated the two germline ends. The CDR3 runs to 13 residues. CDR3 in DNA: TGTGCCAGCGCCTTAACCGAGGACACTGAAGCTTTCTTT. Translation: CASALTEDTEAFF.

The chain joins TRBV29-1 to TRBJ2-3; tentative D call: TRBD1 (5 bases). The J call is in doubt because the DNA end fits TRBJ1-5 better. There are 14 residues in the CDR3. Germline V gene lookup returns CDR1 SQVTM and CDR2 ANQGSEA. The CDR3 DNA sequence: TGCAGCGTCGCACTGGTGCTGCCGACAGATACGCAGCATTTT. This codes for CSVALVLPTDTQHF.

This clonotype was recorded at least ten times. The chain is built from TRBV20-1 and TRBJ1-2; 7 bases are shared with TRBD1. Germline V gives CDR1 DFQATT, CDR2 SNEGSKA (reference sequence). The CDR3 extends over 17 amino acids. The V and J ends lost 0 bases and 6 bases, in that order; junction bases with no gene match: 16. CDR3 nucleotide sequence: TGCAGTGCTAGAGATCCCAGGGGGACTCGAGGGGGAAATGGCTACACCTTC. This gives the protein CSARDPRGTRGGNGYTF.

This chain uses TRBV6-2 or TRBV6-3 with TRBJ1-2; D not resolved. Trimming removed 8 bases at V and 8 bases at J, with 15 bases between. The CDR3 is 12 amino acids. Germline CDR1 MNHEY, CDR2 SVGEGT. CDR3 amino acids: CASGTPTGGYTF. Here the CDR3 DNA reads TGTGCCAGCGGAACCCCGACGGGAGGCTACACCTTC.